This T cell receptor (beta chain) derives from a study of OX40 agonist ivuxolimab in advanced cancers. Study outcomes and limitations: Among patients with partial responses at 0.1-3.0 mg/kg, clonal expansion was among the lowest.

The method was immunoSEQ multiplex PCR; TCRdb's version includes in-frame clones alone and lacks a portion of them. This sample has 20,000 to 30,000 clones; approximately 90% occur once, and the top ten carry almost 50%. Turning to this clone: The antigen is not known.

Germline CDR1 reads SGHRS; CDR2 reads YFSETQ. V shed 5 bases and J 6 bases; nucleotides not matched to a gene: 4. The CDR3 has 13 residues. At baseline, cycle 4 day 1, and cycle 7 day 1, blood was sampled. The receptor's source is an adult with an advanced solid tumor such as melanoma, head and neck, liver or kidney cancer. Sample: CD4+ or CD8+ T cells sorted from blood, taken in a trial of the OX40 agonist ivuxolimab. The chain joins TRBV5-1 to TRBJ2-2, with 7 bases aligning to TRBD1. The CDR3, as DNA: TGCGCCAGCAGAACCCAGGGGGCCGGGGAGCTGTTTTTT. It codes for CASRTQGAGELFF.